The clone carrying this TCR beta chain was seen more than once but under ten times. These data are taken from a study of cytomegalovirus exposure and HLA in healthy donors. Donors consisted of healthy bone marrow donors. Amplification used 60 Vbeta primers and 13 Jbeta primers. Assay used: immunoSEQ multiplex PCR; TCRdb lists only in-frame clones, some missing. Of 100,000 to 150,000 clones listed, 17% were seen once; the top ten hold approximately 2.9%. The CDR3 covers 14 residues. V lost 2 bases to trimming and J lost 0 bases, with 6 bases between them. From germline, CDR1 is MDHEN and CDR2 SYDVKM. The chain recombines TRBV28 with TRBJ2-3; weak D call: TRBD2 (6 bases). Sequencing was done on a sample of PBMCs. The clonotype originates from a female donor in good health and CMV-seropositive. Written as DNA, the CDR3 is TGTGCCAGCAGTTTAGCGGGAAGCACAGATACGCAGTATTTT. Translation: CASSLAGSTDTQYF.